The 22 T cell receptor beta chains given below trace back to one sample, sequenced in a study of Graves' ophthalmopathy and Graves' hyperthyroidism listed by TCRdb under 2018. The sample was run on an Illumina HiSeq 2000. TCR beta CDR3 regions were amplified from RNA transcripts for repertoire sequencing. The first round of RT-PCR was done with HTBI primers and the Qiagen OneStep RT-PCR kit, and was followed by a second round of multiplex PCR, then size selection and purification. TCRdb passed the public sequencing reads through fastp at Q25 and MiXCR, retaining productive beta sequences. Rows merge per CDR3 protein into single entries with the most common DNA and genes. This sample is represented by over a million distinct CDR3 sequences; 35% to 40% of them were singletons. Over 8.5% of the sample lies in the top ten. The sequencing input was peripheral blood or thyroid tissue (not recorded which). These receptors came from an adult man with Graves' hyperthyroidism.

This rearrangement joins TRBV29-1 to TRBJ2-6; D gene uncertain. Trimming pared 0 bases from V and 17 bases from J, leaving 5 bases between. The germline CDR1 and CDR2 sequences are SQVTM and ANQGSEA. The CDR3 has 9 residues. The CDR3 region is CSVEDDVTF. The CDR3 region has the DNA TGCAGCGTTGAAGATGACGTGACTTTC.

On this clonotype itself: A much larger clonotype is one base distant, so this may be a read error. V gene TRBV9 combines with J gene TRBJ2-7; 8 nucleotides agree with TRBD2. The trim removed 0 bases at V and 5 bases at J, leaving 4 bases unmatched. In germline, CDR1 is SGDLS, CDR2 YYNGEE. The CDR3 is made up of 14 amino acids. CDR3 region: CASSVGGLANEQYF. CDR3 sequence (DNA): TGTGCCAGCAGCGTAGGAGGACTAGCCAACGAGCAGTACTTC.

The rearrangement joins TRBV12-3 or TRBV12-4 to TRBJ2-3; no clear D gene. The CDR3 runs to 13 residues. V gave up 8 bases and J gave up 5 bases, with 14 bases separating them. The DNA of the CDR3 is TGTGCCAGCTCACGGCGACGCATAGATACGCAGTATTTT. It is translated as CASSRRRIDTQYF.

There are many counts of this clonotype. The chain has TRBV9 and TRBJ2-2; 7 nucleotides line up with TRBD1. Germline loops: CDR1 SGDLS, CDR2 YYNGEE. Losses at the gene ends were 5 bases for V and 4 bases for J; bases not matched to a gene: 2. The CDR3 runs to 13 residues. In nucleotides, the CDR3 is TGTGCCAGCAGAGGACAGGCCACCGGGGAGCTGTTTTTT. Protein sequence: CASRGQATGELFF.

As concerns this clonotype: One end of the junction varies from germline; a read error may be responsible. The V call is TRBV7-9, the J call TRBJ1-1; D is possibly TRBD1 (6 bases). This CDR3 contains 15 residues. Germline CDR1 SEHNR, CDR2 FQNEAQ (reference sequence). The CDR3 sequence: CASSTQTGMNTEAFF. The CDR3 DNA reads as TGCGCCAGCAGCACACAGACAGGAATGAACACTGAAGCTTTCTTT.

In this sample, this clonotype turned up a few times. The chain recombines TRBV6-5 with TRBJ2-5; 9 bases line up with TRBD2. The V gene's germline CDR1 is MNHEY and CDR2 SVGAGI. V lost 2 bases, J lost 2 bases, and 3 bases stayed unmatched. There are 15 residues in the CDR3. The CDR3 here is CASSYPTSGQETQYF. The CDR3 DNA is TGTGCCAGCAGTTACCCTACTAGCGGGCAAGAGACCCAGTACTTC.

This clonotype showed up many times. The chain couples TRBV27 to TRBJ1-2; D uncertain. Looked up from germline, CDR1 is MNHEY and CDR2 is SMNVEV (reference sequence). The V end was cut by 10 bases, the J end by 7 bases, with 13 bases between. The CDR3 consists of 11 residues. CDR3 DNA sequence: TGTGCCACTCGGGCTTGGGTTGGCTACACCTTC. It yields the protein CATRAWVGYTF.

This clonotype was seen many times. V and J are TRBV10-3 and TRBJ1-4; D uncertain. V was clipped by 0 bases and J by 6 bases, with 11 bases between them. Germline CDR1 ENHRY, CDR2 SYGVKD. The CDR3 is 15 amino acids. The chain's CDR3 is CAISESRSTDEKLFF. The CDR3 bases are TGTGCCATCAGTGAGTCGAGGAGTACCGATGAAAAACTGTTTTTT.

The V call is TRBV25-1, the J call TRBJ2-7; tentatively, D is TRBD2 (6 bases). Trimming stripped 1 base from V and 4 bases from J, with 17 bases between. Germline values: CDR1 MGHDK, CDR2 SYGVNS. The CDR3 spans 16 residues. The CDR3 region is CASSEFPGRDQYEQYF. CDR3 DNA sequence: TGTGCCAGCAGTGAATTCCCGGGGCGGGACCAATACGAGCAGTACTTC.

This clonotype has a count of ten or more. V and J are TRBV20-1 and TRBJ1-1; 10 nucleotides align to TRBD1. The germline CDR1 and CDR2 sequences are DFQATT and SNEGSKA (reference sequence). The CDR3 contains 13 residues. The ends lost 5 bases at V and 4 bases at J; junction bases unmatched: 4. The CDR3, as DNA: TGCAGTGCTGACAGGGGGCCCGGCACTGAAGCTTTCTTT. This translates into CSADRGPGTEAFF.

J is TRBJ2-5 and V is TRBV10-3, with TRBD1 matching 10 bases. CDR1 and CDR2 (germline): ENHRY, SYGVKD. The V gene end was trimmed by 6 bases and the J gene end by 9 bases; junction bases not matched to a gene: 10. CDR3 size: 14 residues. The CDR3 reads CAIRGTGAHQPQYF. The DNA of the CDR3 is TGTGCCATCAGAGGGACAGGGGCCCATCAGCCCCAGTACTTC.

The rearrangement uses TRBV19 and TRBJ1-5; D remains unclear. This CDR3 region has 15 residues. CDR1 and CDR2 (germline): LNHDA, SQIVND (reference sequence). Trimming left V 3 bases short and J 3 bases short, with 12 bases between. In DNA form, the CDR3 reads TGTGCCAGTAGTATGTGGTTGGGAGTCAATCAGCCCCAGCATTTT. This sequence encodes CASSMWLGVNQPQHF.

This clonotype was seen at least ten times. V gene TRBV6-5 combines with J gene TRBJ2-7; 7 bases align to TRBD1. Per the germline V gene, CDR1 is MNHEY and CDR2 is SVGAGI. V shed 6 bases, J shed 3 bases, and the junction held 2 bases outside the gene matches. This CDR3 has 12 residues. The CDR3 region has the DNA TGTGCCAGCAGAAGGGACAGCTACGAGCAGTACTTC. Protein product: CASRRDSYEQYF.

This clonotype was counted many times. The CDR3 nucleotides read TGCAGTGCCTTTCGGACTAGCGGGAACTACGAGCAGTACTTC. Encoded protein: CSAFRTSGNYEQYF. V usage is TRBV20-1 and J usage is TRBJ2-7, with 12 nucleotides matching TRBD2. J gave up 3 bases and V 6 bases, and 6 bases lay outside the gene matches. CDR3 length: 14 residues. Per germline, CDR1 DFQATT and CDR2 SNEGSKA (reference sequence).

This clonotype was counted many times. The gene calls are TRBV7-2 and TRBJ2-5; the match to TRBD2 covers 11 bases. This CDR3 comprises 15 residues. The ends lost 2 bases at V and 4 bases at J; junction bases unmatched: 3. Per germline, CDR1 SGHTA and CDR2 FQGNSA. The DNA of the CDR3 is TGTGCCAGCAGCTTAAGACTAGCGGGGATAGAGACCCAGTACTTC. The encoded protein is CASSLRLAGIETQYF.

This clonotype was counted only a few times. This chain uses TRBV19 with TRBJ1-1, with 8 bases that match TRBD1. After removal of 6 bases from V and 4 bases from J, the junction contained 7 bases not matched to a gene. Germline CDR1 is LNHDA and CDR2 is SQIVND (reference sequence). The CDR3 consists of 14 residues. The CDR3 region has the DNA TGTGCCAGTAGCGAGCAGGGGGCCGTCACTGAAGCTTTCTTT. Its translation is CASSEQGAVTEAFF.

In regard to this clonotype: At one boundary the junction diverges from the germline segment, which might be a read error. This CDR3 reads CASSDRRDRVDF. As DNA, the CDR3 is TGTGCCAGCAGTGATAGGCGGGACAGGGTTGACTTC. V is TRBV2 and J is TRBJ2-7, with 9 bases fitting TRBD1. This CDR3 has 12 amino acids. The V gene's germline CDR1 is SNHLY and CDR2 FYNNEI.

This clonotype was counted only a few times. CDR3 nucleotides: TGTGCCAGCAGCTTAGCGGAGGGTGCAGATCCCTACGAGCAGTACTTC. Its translation is CASSLAEGADPYEQYF. This chain links TRBV7-6 with TRBJ2-7; D perhaps matches TRBD2 (6 bases). Trimming removed 0 bases at V and 2 bases at J, with 14 bases between. Germline assignment: CDR1 SGHVS and CDR2 FNYEAQ. The CDR3 consists of 16 residues.

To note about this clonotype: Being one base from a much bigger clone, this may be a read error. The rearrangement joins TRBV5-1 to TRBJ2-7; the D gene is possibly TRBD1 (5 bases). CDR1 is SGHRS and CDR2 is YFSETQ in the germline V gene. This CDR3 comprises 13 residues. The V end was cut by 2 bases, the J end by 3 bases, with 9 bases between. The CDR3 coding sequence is TGCGCCAGCAGCTTCAGGGTAAGCTACGAGCAGTACTTC. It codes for CASSFRVSYEQYF.

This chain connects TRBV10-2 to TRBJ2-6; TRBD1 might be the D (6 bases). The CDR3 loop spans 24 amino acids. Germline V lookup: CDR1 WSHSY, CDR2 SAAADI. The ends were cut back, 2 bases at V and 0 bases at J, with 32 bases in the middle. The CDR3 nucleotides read TGCGCCAGCAGTGAGCCGGACAGTCCACAGCTGAGGGTAGTGGTATCCTCTGGGGCCAACGTCCTGACTTTC. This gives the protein CASSEPDSPQLRVVVSSGANVLTF.

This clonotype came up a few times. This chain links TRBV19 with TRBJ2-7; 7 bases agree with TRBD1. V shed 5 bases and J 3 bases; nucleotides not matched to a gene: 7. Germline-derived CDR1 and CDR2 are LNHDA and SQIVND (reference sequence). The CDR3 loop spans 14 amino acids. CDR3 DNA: TGTGCCAGTAGTCGACAGGGAGTTTTCTACGAGCAGTACTTC. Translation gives CASSRQGVFYEQYF.

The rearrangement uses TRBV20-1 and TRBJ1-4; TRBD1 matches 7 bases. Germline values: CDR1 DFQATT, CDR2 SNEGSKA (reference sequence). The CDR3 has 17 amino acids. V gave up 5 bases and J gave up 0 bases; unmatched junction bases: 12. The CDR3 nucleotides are TGCAGTGCTCGTTCGGACAGGAAGGCCCCAACTAATGAAAAACTGTTTTTT. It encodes CSARSDRKAPTNEKLFF.